This passage covers 20 T cell receptor beta chains from one sample sequenced in a study of blood T cell repertoires in COVID-19. The protocol was immunoSEQ multiplex PCR, while the TCRdb copy is restricted to in-frame clones and leaves out a portion. The table includes 100,000 to 150,000 clones, about 86% detected once. The sample was peripheral blood. These receptors all come from a woman aged 45-59 years with acute or convalescent COVID-19.

Worth noting for this clone: The sample carries other DNA sequences with the same CDR3. V usage is TRBV11-2 and J usage is TRBJ2-7; TRBD1 is a possible D gene (6 bases). The V gene's germline CDR1 is SGHAT and CDR2 FQNNGV. CDR3 length: 12 amino acids. V was clipped by 5 bases and J by 4 bases, with 9 bases between them. The CDR3 here is CASSPTGYEQYF. The CDR3 nucleotides read TGTGCCAGCAGCCCGACAGGATACGAGCAGTACTTC.

This chain links TRBV10-3 with TRBJ2-3; D not resolved. This CDR3 contains 12 residues. The ends were cut back, 3 bases at V and 4 bases at J, with 5 bases in the middle. CDR1 ENHRY and CDR2 SYGVKD come from the germline V gene. The CDR3 DNA sequence: TGTGCCATCAGTGAATCTGCAGATACGCAGTATTTT. Encoded protein: CAISESADTQYF.

The chain links TRBV4-3 to TRBJ1-2, with D possibly matching TRBD1 (5 bases). The CDR3 has 15 residues. V gave up 0 bases and J gave up 2 bases, with 10 bases separating them. Looked up from germline, CDR1 is LGHNA and CDR2 is YSLEER. CDR3 bases: TGCGCCAGCAGCCAAGAGAATGACAGAAACTATGGCTACACCTTC. Its translation is CASSQENDRNYGYTF.

This chain links TRBV29-1 with TRBJ2-3; no firm D call. V dropped 1 base and J dropped 4 bases, with 9 bases sitting between them. The germline V gene has CDR1 SQVTM and CDR2 ANQGSEA. CDR3 length: 13 amino acids. The CDR3 DNA reads as TGCAGCGTTGAAGTCGCCAGCGCAGATACGCAGTATTTT. Amino acid sequence: CSVEVASADTQYF.

This clone was recorded only once. The DNA of the CDR3 is TGTGCCAGCACCGAGGGACAGGGGAGAGGCAATGAGCAGTTCTTC. It translates to CASTEGQGRGNEQFF. The rearrangement uses TRBV7-2 and TRBJ2-1; 10 bases match TRBD1. The CDR3 covers 15 residues. V shed 7 bases and J 6 bases; nucleotides not matched to a gene: 9. Germline V gene sequence: CDR1 SGHTA, CDR2 FQGNSA.

V usage is TRBV19 and J usage is TRBJ2-7; 9 nucleotides line up with TRBD2. The CDR3 is 15 residues long. V lost 6 bases to trimming and J lost 4 bases; unmatched junction nucleotides: 10. The germline gives CDR1 LNHDA, CDR2 SQIVND (reference sequence). The DNA of the CDR3 is TGTGCCAGTAGGCTTGCGGGGGGGCAATCTTACGAGCAGTACTTC. Its protein is CASRLAGGQSYEQYF.

The chain couples TRBV7-9 to TRBJ2-1; no firm D call. The CDR3 is made up of 15 amino acids. Germline lookup yields CDR1 SEHNR and CDR2 FQNEAQ (reference sequence). V lost 4 bases, J lost 0 bases, and 10 bases lay in between. As DNA, the CDR3 is TGTGCCAGCAGCTGGGCGACAAGCTCCTACAATGAGCAGTTCTTC. Its protein is CASSWATSSYNEQFF.

The CDR3 DNA reads as TGTGCCACCAGCAGAGAAACAGGGGGCGGAAACACCATATATTTT. It yields the protein CATSRETGGGNTIYF. The chain uses TRBV15 and TRBJ1-3; 9 bases match TRBD1. The CDR3 runs 15 residues. Trimming removed 0 bases from V and 4 bases from J; junction bases left unmatched: 1. Germline V gene sequence: CDR1 LNHNV, CDR2 YYDKDF (reference sequence).

The count of this clone is one. V usage is TRBV11-3 and J usage is TRBJ1-2, with 8 bases lining up with TRBD1. Germline CDR1 reads SGHNT; CDR2 reads YENEEA. Trimming took 1 base from V and 8 from J; bases not matched to a gene: 9. This CDR3 region has 15 residues. The CDR3 nucleotides read TGTGCCAGCAGCTTAGGAGGGCAGGGGGCGCAAGGCTACACCTTC. Protein sequence: CASSLGGQGAQGYTF.

This rearrangement joins TRBV6-5 to TRBJ1-1; D is undetermined. Germline lookup yields CDR1 MNHEY and CDR2 SVGAGI. The CDR3 spans 15 residues. V shed 0 bases and J shed 3 bases, with 11 bases lying between them. The CDR3: CASSYSIGGDTEAFF. CDR3 DNA: TGTGCCAGCAGTTACTCGATCGGAGGAGACACTGAAGCTTTCTTT.

This clone appeared a single time. J is TRBJ1-3 and V is TRBV28; D not certain. Germline V lookup: CDR1 MDHEN, CDR2 SYDVKM. Deletions cut 2 bases from V and 4 bases from J, with 12 bases between. CDR3 length equals 15 residues. The CDR3 is CASSLVARKGNTIYF. CDR3 DNA sequence: TGTGCCAGCAGTTTAGTCGCGCGAAAAGGAAACACCATATATTTT.

The chain couples TRBV27 to TRBJ2-5, with a possible D match to TRBD2 (6 bases). This CDR3 is 14 amino acids long. V was trimmed by 5 bases and J by 2 bases, leaving 12 bases between them. Looked up from germline, CDR1 is MNHEY and CDR2 is SMNVEV (reference sequence). Here the CDR3 reads CASSRNLAQETQYF. CDR3 coding DNA: TGTGCCAGCAGTCGCAATCTAGCGCAAGAGACCCAGTACTTC.

CDR3 residues: CASGQVQGATDTQYF. The CDR3, as DNA: TGTGCTAGTGGCCAGGTTCAGGGGGCCACAGATACGCAGTATTTT. The chain recombines TRBV12-5 with TRBJ2-3; 8 nucleotides agree with TRBD1. The CDR3 extends over 15 amino acids. CDR1 and CDR2 (germline): LGHNT, FRNRAP. Trimming removed 6 bases from V and 2 bases from J; junction bases left unmatched: 7.

The chain combines TRBV19 with TRBJ2-1, with D perhaps TRBD1 (6 bases). This CDR3 region has 16 residues. Germline V gene lookup returns CDR1 LNHDA and CDR2 SQIVND (reference sequence). V lost 3 bases, J lost 7 bases, and 19 bases lay in between. This CDR3 is CASSILAQGTMNEQFF. The CDR3 nucleotides read TGTGCCAGTAGTATCTTGGCACAGGGAACTATGAATGAGCAGTTCTTC.

Only a few counts were recorded for this clone. The rearrangement links TRBV3-1 (or the pseudogene TRBV3-2) to TRBJ2-7; 12 nucleotides line up with TRBD2. Germline CDR1 LGHDT, CDR2 YNNKEL (reference sequence). CDR3 length equals 17 residues. Losses at the gene ends were 0 bases for V and 3 bases for J; bases not matched to a gene: 6. The CDR3 loop is CASSQDPGLAGFYEQYF. The CDR3 DNA reads TGTGCCAGCAGCCAAGATCCAGGACTAGCGGGATTCTACGAGCAGTACTTC.

This chain uses TRBV6-5 with TRBJ2-7, with D possibly TRBD2 on 6 matching bases. In germline, CDR1 is MNHEY, CDR2 SVGAGI. This CDR3 region has 14 residues. The germline V and J ends were trimmed by 6 bases and 0 bases, with 12 bases remaining between them. The CDR3 loop is CASRIAESSYEQYF. In nucleotides, the CDR3 is TGTGCCAGCAGGATAGCGGAGAGCTCCTACGAGCAGTACTTC.

This clone showed up just a few times. The chain uses TRBV10-1 and TRBJ1-1, with 8 nucleotides matching TRBD1. The J segment lost 4 bases and the V segment lost 0 bases, leaving 1 base of the junction unmatched. The CDR3 loop spans 14 amino acids. Looked up from germline, CDR1 is WNHNN and CDR2 is SYGVQD (reference sequence). CDR3 region: CASSESDRVTEAFF. In DNA, the CDR3 is TGCGCCAGCAGTGAGTCGGACAGGGTCACTGAAGCTTTCTTT.

This clone has only one observation. The rearrangement uses TRBV7-9 and TRBJ1-3, with D hard to call. The V end was cut by 1 base, the J end by 4 bases, with 5 bases between. Germline V gene sequence: CDR1 SEHNR, CDR2 FQNEAQ (reference sequence). The CDR3 loop spans 13 amino acids. CDR3 sequence: CASSLVEGNTIYF. CDR3 bases: TGTGCCAGCAGCTTAGTGGAGGGAAACACCATATATTTT.

The V call is TRBV5-4, the J call TRBJ2-1; 9 bases line up with TRBD2. The V segment lost 3 bases and the J segment 3 bases; nucleotides outside the gene matches: 7. CDR1 SGHNT and CDR2 YYREEE come from the germline V gene (reference sequence). This CDR3 comprises 16 residues. The CDR3 region is CASSSQAGGNYNEQFF. The CDR3 bases are TGTGCCAGCAGCTCCCAAGCGGGGGGAAACTACAATGAGCAGTTCTTC.

The chain combines TRBV12-3 or TRBV12-4 with TRBJ2-3; maybe TRBD1 (5 bases). V was trimmed by 8 bases and J by 9 bases, leaving 9 bases between them. The CDR3 consists of 10 residues. CDR3 coding DNA: TGTGCCAGCTCAAAGGGGACGCAGTATTTT. As protein: CASSKGTQYF.